The clone carrying this TCR beta chain occurred many times. Its antigen is currently unknown. These data come from a study of identical twins. A universal primer site was created by template switching, with the cDNA bearing unique molecular identifiers. MiXCR was run by TCRdb on the 5' RACE reads, yielding one entry per CDR3 protein. The data show fewer than 450,000 distinct CDR3 sequences, about 9% seen once. The study, taken as a whole, reports: Models predicted too little out-of-frame TCR alpha sharing in monozygotic twins. Insertions were fewer in abundant cord blood beta clonotypes, whereas memory repertoires showed none of this pattern. Possibly, invariant MAIT and iNKT cells partly confounded zero-insertion analyses.

The sample consisted of naive T cells sorted from blood. This sequence was found in a woman in her forties or fifties in good health.

CDR3 protein: CASSQAAGETQYF. In DNA, the CDR3 is TGTGCCAGCAGCCAAGCTGCGGGGGAGACCCAGTACTTC. V gene TRBV4-2 combines with J gene TRBJ2-5, with D possibly being TRBD2 (6 bases). The germline V and J ends were trimmed by 1 base and 5 bases, with 8 bases remaining between them. CDR1 and CDR2 (germline): LGHNA, YNFKEQ. This CDR3 spans 13 amino acids.